This T cell receptor beta chain was sequenced in a study of T-cell reconstitution after alpha-beta-depleted transplantation in children. Study-level findings and limits: About two months after transplant, alpha-beta T cells reportedly came from several hundred expanded graft clones.

The TCRbeta library was prepared with unique molecular identifiers. One entry per CDR3 protein, called by TCRdb with MiXCR from the PCR reads. The sample holds fewer than 1 million distinct CDR3 sequences, under 20% seen once. Germline values: CDR1 PRHDT, CDR2 FYEKMQ (reference sequence). The CDR3 spans 13 residues. V shed 3 bases, J shed 5 bases, and the junction held 3 bases outside the gene matches. This clonotype turned up a few times. The target antigen is unknown. The sequence was obtained from a male patient younger than 18 who had a stem cell transplant for acute lymphoblastic leukemia, so the T cells may come from the graft donor. The chain joins TRBV13 to TRBJ2-7; 8 bases map to TRBD2. Sequences were derived from PBMCs, mostly from graft donor cells, sampled 360 days after TCRalphabeta/CD19-depleted stem cell transplant. The CDR3: CASSFGAGDEQYF. Written as DNA, the CDR3 is TGTGCCAGCAGCTTTGGAGCGGGAGACGAGCAGTACTTC.